A single sample is the source of the 4 T cell receptor beta chains below, sequenced in a study of cytomegalovirus exposure and HLA in healthy donors. The PCR employed 60 Vbeta primers together with 13 Jbeta primers. The method was immunoSEQ multiplex PCR; TCRdb's version includes in-frame clones alone and lacks a portion of them. This repertoire comprises about 150,000 clones; its ten largest clones make up under 2%. Sequenced sample: PBMCs. The receptors were sampled from a woman aged 45-65 years in good health and CMV-seronegative.

The V gene is TRBV11-3, the J gene TRBJ2-5, with D possibly matching TRBD1 (6 bases). V was pared by 1 base and J by 5 bases, with 11 bases between. The germline gives CDR1 SGHNT, CDR2 YENEEA. The CDR3 length is 14 residues. The CDR3 bases are TGTGCCAGCAGCTTAGGCTATAGGGGGGAGACCCAGTACTTC. Protein product: CASSLGYRGETQYF.

This CDR3 is CASSPPGQGKNIQYF. The CDR3 DNA follows: TGTGCCAGCAGTCCCCCCGGACAGGGTAAAAACATTCAGTACTTC. The rearrangement uses TRBV6-5 and TRBJ2-4, with 8 bases identical to TRBD1. Trimming cost V 5 bases and J 4 bases; bases outside gene matches: 7. The CDR3 covers 15 residues. CDR1 is MNHEY, CDR2 SVGAGI, per germline.

The V and J genes are TRBV9 and TRBJ2-2; 9 nucleotides line up with TRBD2. Germline CDR1 and CDR2: SGDLS and YYNGEE. The CDR3 contains 15 residues. The V gene end was trimmed by 7 bases and the J gene end by 3 bases; junction bases not matched to a gene: 7. The CDR3 coding sequence is TGTGCCAGCCGACGGACTAGCGACTACACCGGGGAGCTGTTTTTT. Translating it yields CASRRTSDYTGELFF.

This rearrangement joins TRBV28 to TRBJ2-3; D unresolved. V lost 3 bases and J lost 4, with 5 bases in between. There are 12 residues in the CDR3. Per the germline V gene, CDR1 is MDHEN and CDR2 is SYDVKM. DNA of the CDR3: TGTGCCAGCAGTTTTAATCCAGATACGCAGTATTTT. Translating it yields CASSFNPDTQYF.